The 11 T cell receptor beta chains presented below share a single source sample, sequenced in a study of CD8 T cells in Susac syndrome. With random hexamers, reverse transcription was performed on about 0.5 to 1 ug of RNA. TCRdb reanalysed the immunoSEQ multiplex PCR reads using MiXCR and keeps one entry per CDR3 protein. Of approximately 190,000 distinct CDR3 sequences listed, 75% to 95% are singletons. Sequencing was performed on CD4+ T cells from PBMCs. The receptors were sampled from a human donor with Susac syndrome.

J is TRBJ1-2 and V is TRBV12-3 or TRBV12-4; 7 bases are a match to TRBD1. The trim removed 5 bases at V and 2 bases at J, leaving 2 bases unmatched. This CDR3 has 13 residues. The CDR3 DNA sequence: TGTGCCAGCAGTCGGGGACAGAACTATGGCTACACCTTC. Translated, it gives CASSRGQNYGYTF.

The chain couples TRBV29-1 to TRBJ2-5; 9 nucleotides line up with TRBD1. Germline CDR1 is SQVTM and CDR2 is ANQGSEA. The V segment lost 7 bases and the J segment 6 bases; nucleotides outside the gene matches: 3. CDR3 length: 11 residues. The CDR3 DNA is TGCAGCGCGGGACAGGGAAAGACCCAGTACTTC. This gives the protein CSAGQGKTQYF.

This clonotype has a single count. The chain uses TRBV6-5 and TRBJ2-3; D could derive from TRBD1 or TRBD2 (5 bases each). The V gene lost 2 bases and the J gene lost 6 bases, with 18 bases spanning the gap. The CDR3 contains 16 residues. Per germline, CDR1 MNHEY and CDR2 SVGAGI. The CDR3 protein is CASSYAWLGESDTQYF. The CDR3 nucleotides read TGTGCCAGCAGTTACGCGTGGTTGGGGGAGTCGGATACGCAGTATTTT.

The CDR3 here is CASSPLALGARTGELFF. The CDR3 DNA is TGTGCCAGCAGCCCCCTTGCGTTAGGGGCAAGGACCGGGGAGCTGTTTTTT. J is TRBJ2-2 and V is TRBV14; the D gene is possibly TRBD1 (5 bases). The length of the CDR3 is 17 residues. V shed 4 bases and J shed 5 bases, with 20 bases lying between them. Germline assignment: CDR1 SGHDN and CDR2 FVKESK.

The V call is TRBV18, the J call TRBJ1-2; D is ambiguous. Germline V gives CDR1 KGHSH, CDR2 LQKENI. V dropped 0 bases and J dropped 7 bases, with 12 bases sitting between them. The CDR3 extends over 14 amino acids. The CDR3 reads CASSPPSELSGYTF. For the CDR3, the DNA is TGTGCCAGCTCACCACCCTCTGAGTTGAGTGGCTACACCTTC.

The chain uses TRBV6-1 and TRBJ1-1, with TRBD1 matching 7 bases. V lost 2 bases to trimming and J lost 1 base; unmatched junction nucleotides: 4. Germline CDR1 reads MNHNS; CDR2 reads SASEGT. CDR3 length equals 15 residues. CDR3 residues: CASSERGQGNTEAFF. The CDR3 DNA is TGTGCCAGCAGTGAAAGGGGGCAGGGGAACACTGAAGCTTTCTTT.

The count of this clonotype is one. The J gene is TRBJ2-3, the V gene TRBV19; 7 bases agree with TRBD2. The CDR3 is 17 residues long. V was clipped by 4 bases and J by 1 base; unmatched bases: 11. From germline, CDR1 is LNHDA and CDR2 SQIVND (reference sequence). In DNA, the CDR3 is TGTGCCAGTAGTACCGCCTATGGGGGAGGGGGCACAGATACGCAGTATTTT. As protein: CASSTAYGGGGTDTQYF.

The rearrangement links TRBV7-9 to TRBJ2-1; 12 positions agree with TRBD2. Germline V lookup: CDR1 SEHNR, CDR2 FQNEAQ (reference sequence). The CDR3 runs 16 residues. The J segment lost 7 bases and the V segment lost 2 bases, leaving 6 bases of the junction unmatched. The CDR3 DNA reads as TGTGCCAGCAGCTTAAGACTAGCGGGGGAGACGAATGAGCAGTTCTTC. It is translated as CASSLRLAGETNEQFF. Full variable domain (missing parts from reference TRBV7-9 and TRBJ2-1): DTGVSQNPRHKITKRGQNVTFRCDPISEHNRLYWYRQTLGQGPEFLTYFQNEAQLEKSRLLSDRFSAERPKGSFSTLEIQRTEQGDSAMYLCASSLRLAGETNEQFFGPGTRLTVL.

Only one count was recorded for this clonotype. The chain links TRBV5-4 to TRBJ2-3, with D perhaps assigned TRBD1 or TRBD2 (5 bases each). CDR1 is SGHNT, CDR2 YYREEE, per germline (reference sequence). Trimming pared 2 bases from V and 0 bases from J, leaving 10 bases between. The CDR3 is made up of 15 amino acids. This chain's CDR3 is CASSFGAPSTDTQYF. The CDR3, as DNA: TGTGCCAGCAGCTTCGGGGCCCCAAGCACAGATACGCAGTATTTT.

This rearrangement joins TRBV7-9 to TRBJ2-3; 9 nucleotides align to TRBD1. Germline loops: CDR1 SEHNR, CDR2 FQNEAQ (reference sequence). The V and J ends lost 1 base and 4 bases, in that order; junction bases with no gene match: 3. This CDR3 is 15 amino acids long. The CDR3 DNA is TGTGCCAGCAGCTTAGGGGACAGGGATTCAGATACGCAGTATTTT. It encodes CASSLGDRDSDTQYF.

CDR3 in amino acids: CASKGTGMSEQYF. The DNA of the CDR3 is TGTGCCAGCAAGGGGACAGGGATGTCCGAGCAGTACTTC. This chain joins TRBV2 and TRBJ2-7, with 9 bases matching TRBD1. This CDR3 is built from 13 residues. The J segment lost 6 bases and the V segment lost 7 bases, leaving 7 bases of the junction unmatched. CDR1 and CDR2 from the germline V gene are SNHLY and FYNNEI.